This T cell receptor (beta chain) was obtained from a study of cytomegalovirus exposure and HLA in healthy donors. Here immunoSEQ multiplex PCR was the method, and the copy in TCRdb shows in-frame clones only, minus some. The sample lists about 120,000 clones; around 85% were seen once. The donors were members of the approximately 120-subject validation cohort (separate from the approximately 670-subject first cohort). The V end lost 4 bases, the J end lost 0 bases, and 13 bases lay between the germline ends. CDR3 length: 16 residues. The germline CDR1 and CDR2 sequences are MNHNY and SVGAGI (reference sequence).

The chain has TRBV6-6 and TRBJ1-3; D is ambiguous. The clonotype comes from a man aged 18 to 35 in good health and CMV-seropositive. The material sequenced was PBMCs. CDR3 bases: TGTGCCAGCAGTTCCCGCGGAGACCACTCTGGAAACACCATATATTTT. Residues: CASSSRGDHSGNTIYF.